These 8 T cell receptor beta chains were sequenced from one sample in a study of T cell repertoires in cytomegalovirus infection. Antigens for these TCRs are unknown. TCRdb passed the reads through MiXCR, listing each CDR3 protein once. The sample shows some 130,000 distinct CDR3 sequences, 25% to 35% of them seen only once. The sample was CD8+ T cells from cultured PBMCs, taken from culture after CMV antigen stimulation. These receptors were taken from a human donor in good health (CMV status not recorded). Some clones in this sample may be carry-over from other donors' samples.

This clonotype appeared a few times. V and J are TRBV5-6 and TRBJ2-7; D gene unclear. With 0 bases removed from V and 3 bases from J, the gap between germline ends came to 7 bases. CDR1 is SGHDT and CDR2 is YYEEEE in the germline V gene. The CDR3 sequence is 13 residues long. CDR3 amino acids: CASSLESFYEQYF. Written as DNA, the CDR3 is TGTGCCAGCAGCTTGGAGTCATTCTACGAGCAGTACTTC.

This clonotype came up a few times. The CDR3: CAISESWGLEQYF. In DNA, the CDR3 is TGTGCCATCAGTGAGTCGTGGGGCCTCGAGCAGTACTTC. This chain connects TRBV10-3 to TRBJ2-7; a possible D gene is TRBD1 (5 bases). V dropped 0 bases and J dropped 6 bases, with 9 bases sitting between them. The CDR3 loop spans 13 amino acids. Germline CDR1 and CDR2: ENHRY and SYGVKD.

This clonotype was detected many times. J is TRBJ1-2 and V is TRBV28; perhaps TRBD1 as D (5 bases). The V and J ends lost 2 bases and 6 bases respectively, with 7 bases between them. CDR1 MDHEN and CDR2 SYDVKM come from the germline V gene. The CDR3 is 12 residues long. CDR3 nucleotide sequence: TGTGCCAGCAGTTTACAGGGTGATGGCTACACCTTC. Translating it yields CASSLQGDGYTF.

The CDR3 DNA reads TGTGCCAGCAGTTTAATAGGCAATCAGCCCCAGCATTTT. Encoded protein: CASSLIGNQPQHF. V usage is TRBV12-3 or TRBV12-4 and J usage is TRBJ1-5; D call uncertain. V was shortened by 2 bases and J by 2 bases, with 4 bases between the two germline ends. This CDR3 comprises 13 residues.

The chain has TRBV7-6 and TRBJ2-5; TRBD2 matches at 14 bases. This CDR3 contains 18 residues. Losses at the gene ends were 1 base for V and 2 bases for J; bases not matched to a gene: 6. Germline assignment: CDR1 SGHVS and CDR2 FNYEAQ. The CDR3 nucleotides are TGTGCCAGCAGCTTAGATGAAAGGACTAGCGGGGGGCAAGAGACCCAGTACTTC. Encoded protein: CASSLDERTSGGQETQYF.

This clonotype was counted a few times. The V and J genes are TRBV7-9 and TRBJ1-1; D is perhaps TRBD1 (6 bases). Trimming left V 6 bases short and J 5 bases short, with 16 bases between. CDR1 and CDR2 from the germline V gene are SEHNR and FQNEAQ (reference sequence). The CDR3 loop spans 14 amino acids. The CDR3 loop reads CASSRGPGDTEAFF. CDR3 nucleotides: TGTGCCAGCAGTCGGGGGCCCGGGGATACTGAAGCTTTCTTT.

On this clonotype itself: A much larger clone sits a single nucleotide away, making a read error possible. The chain has TRBV27 and TRBJ1-1; no clear D gene. Deletions cut 3 bases from V and 7 bases from J, with 6 bases between. Germline V gene sequence: CDR1 MNHEY, CDR2 SMNVEV (reference sequence). This CDR3 comprises 11 residues. The CDR3 loop is CASSFGYEAFF. The CDR3, as DNA: TGTGCCAGCAGTTTCGGATATGAAGCTTTCTTT.

This clonotype was seen only once. The chain employs TRBV28 and TRBJ2-3; D is uncertain. The CDR3 has 13 residues. Germline V gene lookup returns CDR1 MDHEN and CDR2 SYDVKM. The V end lost 8 bases, the J end lost 1 base, and 10 bases lay between the germline ends. The CDR3: CASGYSRTDTQYF. The CDR3 bases are TGTGCCAGCGGGTACAGTCGCACAGATACGCAGTATTTT.